This TCR beta chain stems from a study of response to subunit inactivated influenza vaccine. Germline trimming cut 2 bases from V and 2 bases from J; bases unmatched to any gene: 4. Germline V CDR1 and CDR2: SGHNT, YENEEA. CDR3 size: 15 residues. This clonotype came up many times. Its specificity is unknown. Notes on the study in general: The authors suggested that few new T cells are recruited per seasonal influenza vaccination.

TCRdb used MiXCR to reprocess the RT-PCR reads, holding one entry per CDR3 protein. This repertoire shows 500,000 to 600,000 distinct CDR3 sequences, about 7.6% found once; its top ten account for 13%. The rearrangement joins TRBV11-3 to TRBJ2-3; TRBD2 aligns across 7 bases. The sequences come from PBMCs from blood, collected less than 25 months after vaccination. This sequence was found in a man between 50 and 69 years old who received an inactivated influenza vaccine. This CDR3 is CASSLYGTNTDTQYF. DNA of the CDR3: TGTGCCAGCAGCTTATACGGGACTAACACAGATACGCAGTATTTT.